This TCR beta chain was recovered during a study of response to subunit inactivated influenza vaccine. Study-level points and caveats: There was a suggestion from the authors that each seasonal influenza vaccination recruits few new T cells.

Comments on this clonotype: The antigen is undetermined.

TCRdb re-derived calls from the RT-PCR reads in MiXCR, one entry per CDR3 protein. The sample records under 550,000 distinct CDR3 sequences, roughly 7.6% being singletons. Germline CDR1 reads LGHNA; CDR2 reads YNFKEQ. V was clipped by 0 bases and J by 1 base, with 13 bases between them. This CDR3 is 17 amino acids long. This chain links TRBV4-2 with TRBJ2-1; no reliable D call. The TCR originated in a man between 45 and 75 years old who received an inactivated influenza vaccine. The sample consisted of PBMCs from blood, taken 23 to 25 months after vaccination. The DNA for the CDR3 is TGTGCCAGCAGCCAAGATTCGGTGGGCTTTTCCTACAATGAGCAGTTCTTC. Translated, it gives CASSQDSVGFSYNEQFF.